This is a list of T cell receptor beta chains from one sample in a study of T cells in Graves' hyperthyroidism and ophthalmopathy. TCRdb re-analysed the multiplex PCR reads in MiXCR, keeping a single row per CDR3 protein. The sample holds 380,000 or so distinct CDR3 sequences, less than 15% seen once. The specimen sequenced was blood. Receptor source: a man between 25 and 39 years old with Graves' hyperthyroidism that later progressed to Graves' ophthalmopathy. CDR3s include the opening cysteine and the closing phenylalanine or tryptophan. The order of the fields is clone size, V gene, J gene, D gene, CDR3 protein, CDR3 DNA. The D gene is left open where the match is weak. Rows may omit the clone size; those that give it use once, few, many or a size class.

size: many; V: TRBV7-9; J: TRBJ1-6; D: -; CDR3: CASKDRNNSPLHF; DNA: TGTGCCAGCAAAGACAGGAATAATTCACCCCTCCACTTT
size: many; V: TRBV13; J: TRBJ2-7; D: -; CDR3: CASSPRVGAYEQYF; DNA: TGTGCCAGCAGCCCCAGGGTAGGGGCCTACGAGCAGTACTTC
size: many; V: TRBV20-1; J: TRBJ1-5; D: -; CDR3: CSARSQGPLDQPQHF; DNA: TGCAGTGCTAGGTCACAGGGCCCCTTAGATCAGCCCCAGCATTTT
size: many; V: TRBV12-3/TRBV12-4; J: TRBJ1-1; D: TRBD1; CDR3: CASRPGQGDTEAFF; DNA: TGTGCCAGCAGGCCGGGACAGGGGGACACTGAAGCTTTCTTT
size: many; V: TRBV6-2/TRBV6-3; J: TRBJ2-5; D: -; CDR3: CASTLPARGHQETQYF; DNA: TGTGCCAGCACCTTACCCGCGCGGGGCCACCAAGAGACCCAGTACTTC
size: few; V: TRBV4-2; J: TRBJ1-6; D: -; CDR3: CASSQDGIGSPLHF; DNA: TGTGCCAGCAGCCAAGACGGGATCGGGTCACCCCTCCACTTT
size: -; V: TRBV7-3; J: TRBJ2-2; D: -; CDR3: CASSQSGLNTGELFF; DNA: TGTGCCAGCAGCCAATCAGGACTTAACACCGGGGAGCTGTTTTTT
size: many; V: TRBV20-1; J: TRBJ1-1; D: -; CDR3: CSASGGQRDEAFF; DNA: TGCAGTGCTAGTGGGGGGCAACGGGATGAAGCTTTCTTT
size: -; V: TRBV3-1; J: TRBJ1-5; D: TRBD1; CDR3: CASSQGDRGHQPQHF; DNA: TGTGCCAGCAGCCAAGGAGACAGGGGGCATCAGCCCCAGCATTTT
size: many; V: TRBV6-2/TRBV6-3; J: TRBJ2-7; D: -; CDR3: CASSSGPHSYEQYF; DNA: TGTGCCAGCAGTTCCGGCCCTCACTCCTACGAGCAGTACTTC
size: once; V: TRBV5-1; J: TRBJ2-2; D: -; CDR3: CASSLGWTPSTGELFF; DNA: TGCGCCAGCAGCTTGGGTTGGACACCATCCACCGGGGAGCTGTTTTTT
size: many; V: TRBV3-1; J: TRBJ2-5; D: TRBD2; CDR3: CASSQEVAGGLPAQYF; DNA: TGTGCCAGCAGCCAAGAAGTAGCGGGGGGGCTCCCGGCCCAGTACTTC
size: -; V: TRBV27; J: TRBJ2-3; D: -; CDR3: CASSLGRFLPSTDTQYF; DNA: TGTGCCAGCAGCCTCGGCCGGTTCCTTCCTAGCACAGATACGCAGTATTTT
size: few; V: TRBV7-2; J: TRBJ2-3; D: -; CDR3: CASSLDRATDTQYF; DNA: TGTGCCAGCAGCTTAGACAGGGCAACAGATACGCAGTATTTT
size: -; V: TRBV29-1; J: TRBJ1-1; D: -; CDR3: CSVAQAPSNTEAFF; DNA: TGCAGCGTTGCTCAGGCCCCATCGAACACTGAAGCTTTCTTT
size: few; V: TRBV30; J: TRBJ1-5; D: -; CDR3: CAWSLSSNPPQHF; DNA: TGTGCCTGGAGTTTGAGTAGCAATCCGCCCCAGCATTTT
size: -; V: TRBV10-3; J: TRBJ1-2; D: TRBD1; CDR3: CATAGTGVGYTF; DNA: TGTGCCACCGCCGGGACAGGGGTTGGCTACACCTTC
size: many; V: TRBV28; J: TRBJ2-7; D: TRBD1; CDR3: CASTPTGAYEQYF; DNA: TGTGCCAGCACCCCGACAGGGGCCTACGAGCAGTACTTC
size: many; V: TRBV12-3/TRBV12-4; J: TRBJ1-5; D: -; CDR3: CASSLASGDQPQHF; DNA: TGTGCCAGCAGTTTAGCCAGCGGGGATCAGCCCCAGCATTTT
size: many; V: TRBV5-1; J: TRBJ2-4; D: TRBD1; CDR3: CASSFSGTGQNIQYF; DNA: TGCGCCAGCAGCTTTTCCGGGACAGGTCAAAACATTCAGTACTTC
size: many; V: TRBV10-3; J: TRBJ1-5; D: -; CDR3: CAISERQGNQPQHF; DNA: TGTGCCATCAGTGAAAGGCAGGGAAATCAGCCCCAGCATTTT
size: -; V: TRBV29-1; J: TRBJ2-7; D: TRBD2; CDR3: CSVFSGGNSYEQYF; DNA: TGCAGCGTTTTCAGCGGGGGGAACTCCTACGAGCAGTACTTC
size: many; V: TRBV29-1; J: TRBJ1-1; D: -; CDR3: CSVVRKMNTEAFF; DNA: TGCAGCGTTGTTCGTAAAATGAACACTGAAGCTTTCTTT
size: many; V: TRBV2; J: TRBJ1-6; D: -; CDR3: CASSEDFDSPLHF; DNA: TGTGCCAGCAGTGAGGATTTCGATTCACCCCTCCACTTT
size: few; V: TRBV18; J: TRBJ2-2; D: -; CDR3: CASSPPMEANTGELFF; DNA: TGTGCCAGCTCACCACCCATGGAAGCGAACACCGGGGAGCTGTTTTTT
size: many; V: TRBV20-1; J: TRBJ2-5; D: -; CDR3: CSALGSLGVETQYF; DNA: TGCAGTGCCCTTGGTTCCCTGGGGGTGGAGACCCAGTACTTC
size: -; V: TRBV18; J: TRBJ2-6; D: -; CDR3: CASSPTQGSGANVLTF; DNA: TGTGCCAGCTCACCAACTCAGGGCTCTGGGGCCAACGTCCTGACTTTC
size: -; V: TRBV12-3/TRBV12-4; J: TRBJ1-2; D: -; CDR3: CASSWGGVSGYTF; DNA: TGTGCCAGCAGTTGGGGCGGTGTATCTGGCTACACCTTC
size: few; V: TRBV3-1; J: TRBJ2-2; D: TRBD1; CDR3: CASSRDRGRTGELFF; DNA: TGTGCCAGCAGCCGGGACAGGGGCCGGACCGGGGAGCTGTTTTTT
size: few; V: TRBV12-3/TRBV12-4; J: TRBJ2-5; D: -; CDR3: CASSLGGAMGETQYF; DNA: TGTGCCAGCAGTTTAGGGGGGGCGATGGGGGAGACCCAGTACTTC
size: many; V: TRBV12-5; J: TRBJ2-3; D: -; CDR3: CASGLVMGRGTDTQYF; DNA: TGTGCTAGTGGTTTGGTAATGGGCCGTGGCACAGATACGCAGTATTTT
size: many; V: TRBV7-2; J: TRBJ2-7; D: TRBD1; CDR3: CASSFSTGVMHEQYF; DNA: TGTGCCAGCAGCTTTTCGACAGGGGTTATGCACGAGCAGTACTTC
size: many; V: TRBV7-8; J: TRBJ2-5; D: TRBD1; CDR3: CASSPPGTGSQETQYF; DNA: TGTGCCAGCAGCCCCCCAGGGACAGGTAGCCAAGAGACCCAGTACTTC
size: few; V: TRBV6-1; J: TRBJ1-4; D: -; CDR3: CASSPRIATNEKLFF; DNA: TGTGCCAGCAGCCCACGTATCGCAACTAATGAAAAACTGTTTTTT
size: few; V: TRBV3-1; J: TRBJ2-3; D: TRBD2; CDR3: CASSHLGLAGGPVADTQYF; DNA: TGTGCCAGCAGCCACCTCGGACTAGCGGGGGGGCCCGTGGCAGATACGCAGTATTTT
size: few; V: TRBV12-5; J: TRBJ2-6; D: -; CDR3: CASGSHKPLSGANVLTF; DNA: TGTGCTAGTGGTTCCCACAAGCCCCTCTCTGGGGCCAACGTCCTGACTTTC
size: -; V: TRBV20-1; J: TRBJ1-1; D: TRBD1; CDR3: CSARGDRDEAFF; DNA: TGCAGTGCTAGAGGAGACAGGGATGAAGCTTTCTTT
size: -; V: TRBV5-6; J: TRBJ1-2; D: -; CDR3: CASSESWMYGYTF; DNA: TGTGCCAGCAGCGAGTCCTGGATGTATGGCTACACCTTC
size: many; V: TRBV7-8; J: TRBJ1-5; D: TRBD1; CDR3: CASSVQGRRDQPQHF; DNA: TGTGCCAGCAGCGTACAGGGGCGCAGGGATCAGCCCCAGCATTTT
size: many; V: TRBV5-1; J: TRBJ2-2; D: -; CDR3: CASSDRDFNTGELFF; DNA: TGCGCCAGCAGCGACCGGGACTTCAACACCGGGGAGCTGTTTTTT
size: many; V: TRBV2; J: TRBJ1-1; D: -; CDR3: CASSEGSRGAEAFF; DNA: TGTGCCAGCAGTGAAGGGTCCCGGGGTGCTGAAGCTTTCTTT
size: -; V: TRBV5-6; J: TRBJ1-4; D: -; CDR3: CASSLDSQGREKLFF; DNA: TGTGCCAGCAGCTTGGATTCCCAGGGGCGTGAAAAACTGTTTTTT
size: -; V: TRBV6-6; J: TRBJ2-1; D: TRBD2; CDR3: CASSYSSLAGNNEQFF; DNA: TGTGCCAGCAGTTACTCGAGTCTAGCGGGGAACAATGAGCAGTTCTTC
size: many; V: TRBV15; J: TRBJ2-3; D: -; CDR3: CATPTGCEDTDTQYF; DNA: TGTGCCACTCCTACCGGGTGCGAGGACACAGATACGCAGTATTTT
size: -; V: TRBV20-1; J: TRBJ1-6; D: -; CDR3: CSANFGFPNSPLRF; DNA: TGCAGTGCTAACTTCGGGTTCCCAAATTCACCCCTCCGCTTT
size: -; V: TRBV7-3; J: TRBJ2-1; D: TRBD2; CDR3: CASSYPGRGDYNEQFF; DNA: TGTGCCAGCAGTTACCCAGGGCGGGGGGACTACAATGAGCAGTTCTTC
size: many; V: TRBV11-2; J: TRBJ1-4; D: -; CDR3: CASSLLPGGSSNEKLFF; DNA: TGTGCCAGCAGCTTACTCCCGGGGGGCAGTTCTAATGAAAAACTGTTTTTT
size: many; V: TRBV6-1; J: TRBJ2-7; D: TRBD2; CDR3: CASIMTSGVGEQYF; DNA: TGTGCCAGCATCATGACTAGCGGGGTAGGGGAGCAGTACTTC
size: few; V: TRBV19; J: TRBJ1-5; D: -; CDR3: CASSIKGMQPQHF; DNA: TGTGCCAGTAGTATCAAGGGGATGCAGCCCCAGCATTTT
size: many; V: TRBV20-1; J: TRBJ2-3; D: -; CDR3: CSARLPFGGGPSDTQYF; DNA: TGCAGTGCTAGACTCCCCTTTGGGGGGGGGCCTTCAGATACGCAGTATTTT
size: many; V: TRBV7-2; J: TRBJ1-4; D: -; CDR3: CASRTGFRSEKLFF; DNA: TGTGCCAGCAGAACAGGGTTTAGGTCTGAAAAACTGTTTTTT
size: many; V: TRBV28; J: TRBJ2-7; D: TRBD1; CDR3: CASRDRGSEQYF; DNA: TGTGCCAGCCGAGACAGGGGCAGCGAGCAGTACTTC
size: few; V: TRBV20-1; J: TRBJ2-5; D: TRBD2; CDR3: CSAGLAPLQETQYF; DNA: TGCAGTGCTGGACTAGCGCCACTTCAAGAGACCCAGTACTTC
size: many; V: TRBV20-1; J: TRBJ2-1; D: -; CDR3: CSARDSGRFRDEQFF; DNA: TGCAGTGCTAGAGATTCGGGGCGGTTTAGGGATGAGCAGTTCTTC
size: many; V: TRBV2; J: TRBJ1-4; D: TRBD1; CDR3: CASSLDRVQATNEKLFF; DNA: TGTGCCAGCAGTTTGGACAGGGTCCAGGCAACTAATGAAAAACTGTTTTTT